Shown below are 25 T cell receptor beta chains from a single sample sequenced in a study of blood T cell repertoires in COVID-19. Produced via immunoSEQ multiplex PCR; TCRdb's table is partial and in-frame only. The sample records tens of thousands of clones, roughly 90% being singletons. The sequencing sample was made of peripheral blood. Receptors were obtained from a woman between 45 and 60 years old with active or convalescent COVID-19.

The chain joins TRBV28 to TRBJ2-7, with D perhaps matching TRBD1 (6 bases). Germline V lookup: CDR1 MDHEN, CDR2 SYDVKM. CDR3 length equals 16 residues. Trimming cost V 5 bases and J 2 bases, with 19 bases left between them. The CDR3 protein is CASSHQPDRWAYEQYF. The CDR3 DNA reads TGTGCCAGCAGTCATCAGCCAGACAGGTGGGCCTACGAGCAGTACTTC.

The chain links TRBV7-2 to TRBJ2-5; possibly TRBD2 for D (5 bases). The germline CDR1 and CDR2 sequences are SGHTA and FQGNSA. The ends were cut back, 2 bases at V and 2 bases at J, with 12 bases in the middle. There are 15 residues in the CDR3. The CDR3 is CASSLMAGPQETQYF. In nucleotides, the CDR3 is TGTGCCAGCAGCTTAATGGCGGGCCCTCAAGAGACCCAGTACTTC. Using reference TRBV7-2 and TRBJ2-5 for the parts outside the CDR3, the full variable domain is GAGVSQSPSNKVTEKGKDVELRCDPISGHTALYWYRQSLGQGLEFLIYFQGNSAPDKSGLPSDRFSAERTGGSVSTLTIQRTQQEDSAVYLCASSLMAGPQETQYFGPGTRLLVL.

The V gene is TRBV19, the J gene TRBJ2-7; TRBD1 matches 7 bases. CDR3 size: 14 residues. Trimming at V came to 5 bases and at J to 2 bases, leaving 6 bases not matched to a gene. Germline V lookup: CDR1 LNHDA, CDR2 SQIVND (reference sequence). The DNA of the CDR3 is TGTGCCAGTAGTCAGGGGGTGGGAACCTACGAGCAGTACTTC. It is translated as CASSQGVGTYEQYF.

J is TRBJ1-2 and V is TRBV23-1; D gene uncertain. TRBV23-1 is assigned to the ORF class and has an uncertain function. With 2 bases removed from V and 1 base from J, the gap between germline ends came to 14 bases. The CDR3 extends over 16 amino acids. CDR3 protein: CASSQLAGIFNYGYTF. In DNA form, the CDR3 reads TGCGCCAGCAGTCAACTGGCGGGGATTTTTAACTATGGCTACACCTTC.

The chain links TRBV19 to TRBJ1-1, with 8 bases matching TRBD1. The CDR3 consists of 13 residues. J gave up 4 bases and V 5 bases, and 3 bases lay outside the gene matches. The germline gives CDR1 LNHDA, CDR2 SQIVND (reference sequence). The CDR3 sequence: CASSSQGATEAFF. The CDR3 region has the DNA TGTGCCAGTAGTTCCCAGGGGGCCACTGAAGCTTTCTTT.

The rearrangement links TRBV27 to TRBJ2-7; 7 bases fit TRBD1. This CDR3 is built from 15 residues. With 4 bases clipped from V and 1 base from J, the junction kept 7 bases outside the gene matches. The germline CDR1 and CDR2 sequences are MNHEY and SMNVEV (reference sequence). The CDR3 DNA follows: TGTGCCAGCAGTTCGAGGCCAGGGGGATCCTACGAGCAGTACTTC. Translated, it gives CASSSRPGGSYEQYF.

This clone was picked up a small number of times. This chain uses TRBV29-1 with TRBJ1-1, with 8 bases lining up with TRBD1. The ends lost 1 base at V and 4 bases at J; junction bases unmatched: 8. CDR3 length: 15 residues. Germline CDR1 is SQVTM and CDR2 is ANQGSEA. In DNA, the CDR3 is TGCAGCGTTGAAGCCGGTGCTACAGGGGGCACTGAAGCTTTCTTT. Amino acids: CSVEAGATGGTEAFF.

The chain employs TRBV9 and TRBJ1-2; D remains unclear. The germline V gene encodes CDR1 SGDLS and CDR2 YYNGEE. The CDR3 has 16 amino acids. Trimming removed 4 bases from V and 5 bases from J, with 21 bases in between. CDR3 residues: CASSPPPGGRSYGYTF. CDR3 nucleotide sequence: TGTGCCAGCAGCCCCCCACCGGGAGGGCGATCGTATGGCTACACCTTC. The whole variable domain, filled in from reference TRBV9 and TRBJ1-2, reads DSGVTQTPKHLITATGQRVTLRCSPRSGDLSVYWYQQSLDQGLQFLIQYYNGEERAKGNILERFSAQQFPDLHSELNLSSLELGDSALYFCASSPPPGGRSYGYTFGSGTRLTVV.

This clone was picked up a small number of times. CDR3 in DNA: TGTGCCATCAGTGAGGTCAGGGGCTACGAGCAGTACTTC. Its translation is CAISEVRGYEQYF. The chain joins TRBV10-3 to TRBJ2-7; D possibly corresponds to TRBD1 (6 bases). CDR1 ENHRY and CDR2 SYGVKD come from the germline V gene. The ends were cut back, 2 bases at V and 3 bases at J, with 8 bases in the middle. The CDR3 consists of 13 residues.

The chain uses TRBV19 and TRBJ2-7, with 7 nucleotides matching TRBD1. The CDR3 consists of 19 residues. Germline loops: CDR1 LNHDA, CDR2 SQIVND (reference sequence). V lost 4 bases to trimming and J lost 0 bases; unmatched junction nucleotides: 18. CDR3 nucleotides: TGTGCCAGTAGTACCCTAACCAAACTGGGACAGTTTTTCTCCTACGAGCAGTACTTC. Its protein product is CASSTLTKLGQFFSYEQYF.

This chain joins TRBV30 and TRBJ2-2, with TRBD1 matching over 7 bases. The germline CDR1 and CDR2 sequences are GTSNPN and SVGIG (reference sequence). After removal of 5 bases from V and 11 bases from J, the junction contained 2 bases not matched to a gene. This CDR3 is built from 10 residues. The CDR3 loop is CAWGQVELFF. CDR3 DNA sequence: TGTGCCTGGGGACAGGTAGAGCTGTTTTTT.

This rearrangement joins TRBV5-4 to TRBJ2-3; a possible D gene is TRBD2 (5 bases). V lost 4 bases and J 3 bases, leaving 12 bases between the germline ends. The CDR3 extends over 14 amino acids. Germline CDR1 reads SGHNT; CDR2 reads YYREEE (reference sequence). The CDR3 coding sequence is TGTGCCAGCAGCCCCCCGAGGAGGACAGATACGCAGTATTTT. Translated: CASSPPRRTDTQYF.

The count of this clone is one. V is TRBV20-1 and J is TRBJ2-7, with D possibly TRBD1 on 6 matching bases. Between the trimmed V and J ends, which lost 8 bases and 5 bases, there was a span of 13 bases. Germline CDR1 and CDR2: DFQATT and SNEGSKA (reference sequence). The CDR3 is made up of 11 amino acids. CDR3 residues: CSSIQGNEQYF. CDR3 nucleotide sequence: TGCAGTTCTATACAGGGTAACGAGCAGTACTTC.

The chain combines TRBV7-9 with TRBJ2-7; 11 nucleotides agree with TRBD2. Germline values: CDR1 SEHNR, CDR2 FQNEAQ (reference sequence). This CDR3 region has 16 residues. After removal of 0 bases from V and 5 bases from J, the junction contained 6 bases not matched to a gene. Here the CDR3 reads CASSLALTSGSHEQYF. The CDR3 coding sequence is TGTGCCAGCAGCTTAGCGCTTACTAGCGGGAGCCACGAGCAGTACTTC.

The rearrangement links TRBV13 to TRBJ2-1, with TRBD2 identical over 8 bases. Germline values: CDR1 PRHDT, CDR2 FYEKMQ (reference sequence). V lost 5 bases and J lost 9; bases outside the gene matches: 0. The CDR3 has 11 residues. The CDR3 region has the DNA TGTGCCAGCAGCACTAGCGGTGAGCAGTTCTTC. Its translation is CASSTSGEQFF.

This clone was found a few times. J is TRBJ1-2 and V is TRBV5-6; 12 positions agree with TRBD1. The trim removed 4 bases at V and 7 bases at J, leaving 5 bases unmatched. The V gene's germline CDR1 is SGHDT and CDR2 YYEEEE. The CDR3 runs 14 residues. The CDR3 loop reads CASSLGDRGLGYTF. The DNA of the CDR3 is TGTGCCAGCAGCCTCGGGGACAGGGGGCTTGGCTACACCTTC. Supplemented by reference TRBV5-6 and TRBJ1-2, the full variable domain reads DAGVTQSPTHLIKTRGQQVTLRCSPKSGHDTVSWYQQALGQGPQFIFQYYEEEERQRGNFPDRFSGHQFPNYSSELNVNALLLGDSALYLCASSLGDRGLGYTFGSGTRLTVV.

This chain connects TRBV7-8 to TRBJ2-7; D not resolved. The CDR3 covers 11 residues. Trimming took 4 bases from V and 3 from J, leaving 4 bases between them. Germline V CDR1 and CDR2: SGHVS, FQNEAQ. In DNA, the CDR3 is TGTGCCAGCAGCTCCCGCTACGAGCAGTACTTC. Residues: CASSSRYEQYF. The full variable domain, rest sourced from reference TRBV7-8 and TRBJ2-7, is GAGVSQSPRYKVAKRGQDVALRCDPISGHVSLFWYQQALGQGPEFLTYFQNEAQLDKSGLPSDRFFAERPEGSVSTLKIQRTQQEDSAVYLCASSSRYEQYFGPGTRLTVT.

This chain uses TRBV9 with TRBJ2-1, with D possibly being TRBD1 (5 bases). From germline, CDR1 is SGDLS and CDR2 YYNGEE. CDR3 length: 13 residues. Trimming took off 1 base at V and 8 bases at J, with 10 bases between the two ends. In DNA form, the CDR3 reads TGTGCCAGCAGCGTACCAGGGCAAGATGAGCAGTTCTTC. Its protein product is CASSVPGQDEQFF. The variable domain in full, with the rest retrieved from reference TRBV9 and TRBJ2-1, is DSGVTQTPKHLITATGQRVTLRCSPRSGDLSVYWYQQSLDQGLQFLIQYYNGEERAKGNILERFSAQQFPDLHSELNLSSLELGDSALYFCASSVPGQDEQFFGPGTRLTVL.

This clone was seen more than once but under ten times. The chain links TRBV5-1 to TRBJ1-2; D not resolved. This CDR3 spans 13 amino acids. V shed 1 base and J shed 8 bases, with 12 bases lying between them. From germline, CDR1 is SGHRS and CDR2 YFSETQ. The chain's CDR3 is CASSLFQEGGYTF. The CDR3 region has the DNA TGCGCCAGCAGCTTGTTCCAGGAAGGCGGCTACACCTTC.

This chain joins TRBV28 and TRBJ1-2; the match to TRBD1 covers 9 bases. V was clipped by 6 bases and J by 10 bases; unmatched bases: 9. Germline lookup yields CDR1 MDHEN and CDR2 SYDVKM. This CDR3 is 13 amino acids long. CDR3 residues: CASRAGTGNYYTF. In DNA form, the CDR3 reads TGTGCCAGCAGAGCCGGGACAGGGAATTACTACACCTTC.

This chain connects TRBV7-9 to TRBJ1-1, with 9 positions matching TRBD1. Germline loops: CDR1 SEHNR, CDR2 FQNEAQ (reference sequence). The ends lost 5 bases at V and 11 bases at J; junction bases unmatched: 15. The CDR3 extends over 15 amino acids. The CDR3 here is CASSPPDRGLLLAFF. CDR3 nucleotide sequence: TGTGCCAGCAGCCCGCCGGACAGGGGCCTCCTACTCGCTTTCTTT.

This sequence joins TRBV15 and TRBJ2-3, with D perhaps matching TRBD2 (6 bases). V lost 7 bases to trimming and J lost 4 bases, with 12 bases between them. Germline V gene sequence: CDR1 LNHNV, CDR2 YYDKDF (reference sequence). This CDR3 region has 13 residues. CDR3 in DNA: TGTGCCACCACTTCGGACTATTCAGATACGCAGTATTTT. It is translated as CATTSDYSDTQYF.

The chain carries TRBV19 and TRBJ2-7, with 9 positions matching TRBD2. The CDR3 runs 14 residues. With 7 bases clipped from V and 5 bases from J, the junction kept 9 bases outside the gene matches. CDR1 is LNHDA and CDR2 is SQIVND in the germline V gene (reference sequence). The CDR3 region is CASTSGLASHEQYF. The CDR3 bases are TGTGCCAGTACGTCCGGACTAGCGTCCCACGAGCAGTACTTC. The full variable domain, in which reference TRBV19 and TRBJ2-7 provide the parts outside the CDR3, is DGGITQSPKYLFRKEGQNVTLSCEQNLNHDAMYWYRQDPGQGLRLIYYSQIVNDFQKGDIAEGYSVSREKKESFPLTVTSAQKNPTAFYLCASTSGLASHEQYFGPGTRLTVT.

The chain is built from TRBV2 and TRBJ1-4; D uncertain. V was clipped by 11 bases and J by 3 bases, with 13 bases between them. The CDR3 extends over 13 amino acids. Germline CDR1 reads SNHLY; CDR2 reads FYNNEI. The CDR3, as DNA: TGTGCCTCCGGGTGGCGGGCTAATGAAAAACTGTTTTTT. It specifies CASGWRANEKLFF.

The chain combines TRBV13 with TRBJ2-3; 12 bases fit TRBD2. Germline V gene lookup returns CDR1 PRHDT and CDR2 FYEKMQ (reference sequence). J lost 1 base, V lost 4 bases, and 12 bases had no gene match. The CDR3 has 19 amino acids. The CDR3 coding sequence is TGTGCCAGCAGCTGGGCTGGACTAGCGGGGTCCCCAGGCACAGATACGCAGTATTTT. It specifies CASSWAGLAGSPGTDTQYF.